The 31 T cell receptor beta chains below come from one sample, sequenced in a study of T-cell reconstitution after alpha-beta-depleted transplantation in children. For TCRbeta, the library was prepared with unique molecular identifiers. Each CDR3 protein gets one entry after TCRdb re-called the PCR reads with MiXCR. In the table there are some 240,000 distinct CDR3 sequences, around 9.7% of which are singletons. The source was PBMCs from the stem cell graft donor, collected from the stem cell graft. These receptor sequences come from a human donor who donated a stem cell graft to a child with SCID.

This clonotype was seen many times. The chain carries TRBV7-9 and TRBJ1-3; D gene unclear. Trimming removed 5 bases from V and 0 bases from J, with 14 bases in between. The CDR3 runs 16 residues. Germline V CDR1 and CDR2: SEHNR, FQNEAQ (reference sequence). Here the CDR3 DNA reads TGTGCCAGCAGCCCAAGCCTCGTTCGCTCTGGAAACACCATATATTTT. The encoded protein is CASSPSLVRSGNTIYF. The full variable domain, in which reference TRBV7-9 and TRBJ1-3 provide the parts outside the CDR3, is DTGVSQNPRHKITKRGQNVTFRCDPISEHNRLYWYRQTLGQGPEFLTYFQNEAQLEKSRLLSDRFSAERPKGSFSTLEIQRTEQGDSAMYLCASSPSLVRSGNTIYFGEGSWLTVV.

The sample holds many counts of this clonotype. The CDR3 loop is CASSLTWDRDYEQYF. In nucleotides, the CDR3 is TGCGCCAGCAGCTTGACCTGGGACAGGGACTACGAGCAGTACTTC. The chain joins TRBV5-1 to TRBJ2-7; 9 bases are shared with TRBD1. This CDR3 is built from 15 residues. With V trimmed by 1 base and J by 3 bases, 5 bases remained unmatched. Germline CDR1 and CDR2: SGHRS and YFSETQ.

The chain uses TRBV5-5 and TRBJ2-3, with TRBD2 matching 7 bases. The CDR3 covers 16 residues. The germline CDR1 and CDR2 sequences are SGHKS and YYEKEE (reference sequence). Losses at the gene ends were 3 bases for V and 2 bases for J; bases not matched to a gene: 9. CDR3 DNA: TGTGCCAGCAGCTGGGACTATCCTGAAGACACAGATACGCAGTATTTT. This sequence encodes CASSWDYPEDTDTQYF.

The chain combines TRBV12-3 or TRBV12-4 with TRBJ2-1; 9 nucleotides line up with TRBD2. The CDR3 has 18 residues. V trimming: 4 bases; J trimming: 4 bases; junction bases outside the gene matches: 14. The CDR3: CASSSKGESGGPYNEQFF. DNA for the CDR3: TGTGCCAGCAGTTCAAAGGGGGAGAGCGGGGGGCCATACAATGAGCAGTTCTTC.

At least ten counts were recorded for this clonotype. The chain is built from TRBV28 and TRBJ2-1; D unclear. CDR3 size: 13 residues. CDR1 and CDR2 (germline): MDHEN, SYDVKM. V lost 2 bases, J lost 10 bases, and 12 bases lay in between. The CDR3 here is CASSLQPRGEQFF. CDR3 nucleotides: TGTGCCAGCAGTTTACAACCGCGCGGAGAGCAGTTCTTC.

In its sample, this clonotype was seen many times. The CDR3 spells CASSIPAGETQYF. The CDR3 DNA sequence: TGCGCCAGCAGTATCCCGGCTGGGGAGACCCAGTACTTC. The chain couples TRBV5-1 to TRBJ2-5; the D is unclear. V lost 5 bases to trimming and J lost 5 bases, with 13 bases between them. The CDR3 sequence is 13 residues long. Germline V gene data show CDR1 as SGHRS and CDR2 as YFSETQ.

This clonotype was counted ten times or more. V gene TRBV28 combines with J gene TRBJ2-1, with D possibly matching TRBD1 (6 bases). The CDR3 has 15 amino acids. Germline CDR1 and CDR2: MDHEN and SYDVKM. V shed 3 bases and J shed 6 bases, with 15 bases lying between them. The CDR3 sequence: CASSFRQGTVNEQFF. In nucleotides, the CDR3 is TGTGCCAGCAGTTTTAGGCAGGGGACGGTCAATGAGCAGTTCTTC.

This clonotype was seen at least ten times. The gene calls are TRBV5-1 and TRBJ1-2; D ambiguous. Trimming took off 0 bases at V and 0 bases at J, with 6 bases between the two ends. CDR3 length: 14 amino acids. In germline, CDR1 is SGHRS, CDR2 YFSETQ. CDR3 in amino acids: CASSLDAANYGYTF. In nucleotides, the CDR3 is TGCGCCAGCAGCTTGGACGCGGCTAACTATGGCTACACCTTC. Drawing the rest from reference TRBV5-1 and TRBJ1-2, the complete variable domain is KAGVTQTPRYLIKTRGQQVTLSCSPISGHRSVSWYQQTPGQGLQFLFEYFSETQRNKGNFPGRFSGRQFSNSRSEMNVSTLELGDSALYLCASSLDAANYGYTFGSGTRLTVV.

This clonotype was picked up many times. The chain recombines TRBV12-3 or TRBV12-4 with TRBJ1-5; 9 bases match TRBD1. The CDR3 is made up of 22 amino acids. V trimming: 1 base; J trimming: 4 bases; junction bases outside the gene matches: 23. CDR3 residues: CASSLGGQGRGSTLFRNQPQHF. CDR3 sequence (DNA): TGTGCCAGCAGTTTAGGCGGACAGGGGAGGGGGTCCACCCTTTTCCGGAATCAGCCCCAGCATTTT.

This clonotype was seen many times. The rearrangement links TRBV9 to TRBJ2-5, with 11 bases matching TRBD2. The CDR3 is made up of 16 amino acids. The V gene's germline CDR1 is SGDLS and CDR2 YYNGEE. Germline trimming cut 4 bases from V and 5 bases from J; bases unmatched to any gene: 10. The chain's CDR3 is CASSPGTSGVIETQYF. In nucleotides, the CDR3 is TGTGCCAGCAGCCCAGGGACTAGCGGCGTAATTGAGACCCAGTACTTC.

This clonotype was recorded many times. The V call is TRBV20-1, the J call TRBJ2-1; D not resolved. Germline V gene data show CDR1 as DFQATT and CDR2 as SNEGSKA (reference sequence). The CDR3 length is 13 residues. Written as DNA, the CDR3 is TGCAGCGCCGAAGGGTTCCGATCGAATGAGCAGTTCTTC. Its protein product is CSAEGFRSNEQFF.

This clonotype was seen ten or more times. The J gene is TRBJ1-1, the V gene TRBV7-3; D gene unclear. The length of the CDR3 is 13 residues. CDR1 is SGHTA, CDR2 FQGTGA, per germline. V was pared by 5 bases and J by 1 base, with 8 bases between. The DNA of the CDR3 is TGTGCCAGCAGCCGCGTTCCGAACACTGAAGCTTTCTTT. Translation: CASSRVPNTEAFF.

This clonotype has ten or more counts. The chain employs TRBV5-4 and TRBJ1-1; D is ambiguous. V gave up 2 bases and J gave up 7 bases, with 12 bases separating them. Germline values: CDR1 SGHNT, CDR2 YYREEE (reference sequence). The CDR3 sequence is 13 residues long. CDR3 DNA sequence: TGTGCCAGCAGCTTACTCAACGCCGATGAAGCTTTCTTT. Its protein is CASSLLNADEAFF.

This clonotype was seen many times. The CDR3 is CATSAPPGSNQPQHF. CDR3 coding DNA: TGTGCCACCAGCGCCCCGCCGGGTAGCAATCAGCCCCAGCATTTT. J is TRBJ1-5 and V is TRBV15; the D is unclear. CDR3 size: 15 residues. CDR1 and CDR2 from the germline V gene are LNHNV and YYDKDF (reference sequence). Trimming cost V 5 bases and J 0 bases, with 11 bases left between them.

This clonotype was counted a few times. This sequence joins TRBV4-1 and TRBJ1-1; D possibly corresponds to TRBD1 (5 bases). CDR1 is MGHRA and CDR2 is YSYEKL in the germline V gene. V was cut by 0 bases and J by 1 base, with 12 bases left in between. The CDR3 loop spans 16 amino acids. CDR3 nucleotides: TGCGCCAGCAGCCAAGATTTTGCCCAGGGGAACACTGAAGCTTTCTTT. Translated, it gives CASSQDFAQGNTEAFF.

This clonotype was recorded at least ten times. The V and J genes are TRBV5-1 and TRBJ2-7; D is perhaps TRBD2 (5 bases). Germline V lookup: CDR1 SGHRS, CDR2 YFSETQ. Trimming removed 4 bases at V and 3 bases at J, with 14 bases between. The CDR3 loop spans 14 amino acids. The CDR3 region has the DNA TGCGCCAGCAGCCCCTGGACTTTACACTACGAGCAGTACTTC. Protein product: CASSPWTLHYEQYF.

This clonotype was recorded at least ten times. The chain joins TRBV4-3 to TRBJ2-5, with unresolved D. Per germline, CDR1 LGHNA and CDR2 YSLEER. The ends were cut back, 1 base at V and 4 bases at J, with 19 bases in the middle. The CDR3 is made up of 17 amino acids. The CDR3 region is CASSQVGTGVWRETQYF. CDR3 DNA: TGCGCCAGCAGCCAAGTGGGTACTGGGGTGTGGAGAGAGACCCAGTACTTC.

The sample holds many counts of this clonotype. The rearrangement links TRBV5-6 to TRBJ1-6; maybe TRBD1 (5 bases). Trimming pared 6 bases from V and 7 bases from J, leaving 14 bases between. CDR3 length: 14 residues. The germline V gene has CDR1 SGHDT and CDR2 YYEEEE. DNA of the CDR3: TGTGCCAGCAACTCAGGACAAGTAAATTCACCCCTCCACTTT. This codes for CASNSGQVNSPLHF.

Ten or more counts support this clonotype. The rearrangement uses TRBV20-1 and TRBJ2-5; the match to TRBD1 covers 9 bases. Germline V gene sequence: CDR1 DFQATT, CDR2 SNEGSKA (reference sequence). This CDR3 spans 13 amino acids. V trimming: 5 bases; J trimming: 2 bases; junction bases outside the gene matches: 3. The CDR3 DNA follows: TGCAGTGCTGGACAGGGGTGGCAAGAGACCCAGTACTTC. Protein product: CSAGQGWQETQYF.

This clonotype was seen at least ten times. The chain is built from TRBV19 and TRBJ2-7, with TRBD1 as a possible D gene (6 bases). V was clipped by 2 bases and J by 1 base, with 12 bases between them. The CDR3 is made up of 15 amino acids. The germline V gene encodes CDR1 LNHDA and CDR2 SQIVND (reference sequence). This chain's CDR3 is CASSISRGPSYEQYF. DNA for the CDR3: TGTGCCAGTAGTATAAGCAGGGGACCTTCCTACGAGCAGTACTTC.

Turning to this clonotype: A read error may explain this, as a much larger clone is one base away. CDR3 bases: TGTGCCAGCAGCTTAGGGGGGAGGCGGGGACTGTACCTAGAGACCCAGTACTTC. Translation: CASSLGGRRGLYLETQYF. The chain is built from TRBV7-3 and TRBJ2-5; D might be TRBD2 (6 bases). The CDR3 runs to 18 residues. Germline V gene lookup returns CDR1 SGHTA and CDR2 FQGTGA. V lost 2 bases and J 4 bases, leaving 23 bases between the germline ends.

This clonotype was seen many times. The DNA of the CDR3 is TGCAGTGCCGGACAGGGAGTCTACGAGCAGTACTTC. Encoded protein: CSAGQGVYEQYF. V gene TRBV20-1 combines with J gene TRBJ2-7; TRBD1 matches 8 bases. The CDR3 loop spans 12 amino acids. The junction had 4 bases not matched to a gene; V was cut back by 6 bases and J by 3 bases. Germline V CDR1 and CDR2: DFQATT, SNEGSKA (reference sequence).

This clonotype was seen many times. This chain joins TRBV5-1 and TRBJ2-3; D is unclear. Between the trimmed V and J ends, which lost 1 base and 0 bases, there was a span of 12 bases. The germline gives CDR1 SGHRS, CDR2 YFSETQ. CDR3 length: 16 residues. In DNA, the CDR3 is TGCGCCAGCAGCTTGTCCTCCACAACTAGCACAGATACGCAGTATTTT. Translation: CASSLSSTTSTDTQYF.

Many counts were recorded for this clonotype. The chain uses TRBV4-2 and TRBJ2-5, with 13 bases fitting TRBD2. V shed 2 bases, J shed 0 bases, and the junction held 3 bases outside the gene matches. The CDR3 totals 17 residues. Per the germline V gene, CDR1 is LGHNA and CDR2 is YNFKEQ. Written as DNA, the CDR3 is TGTGCCAGCAGCCAAATCGGGACTAGCGGGAACCAAGAGACCCAGTACTTC. Translating it yields CASSQIGTSGNQETQYF.

This clonotype was observed many times. The rearrangement uses TRBV7-9 and TRBJ2-5, with D perhaps TRBD2 (6 bases). Germline assignment: CDR1 SEHNR and CDR2 FQNEAQ (reference sequence). Deletions cut 5 bases from V and 1 base from J, with 17 bases between. CDR3 length: 16 residues. CDR3 loop: CASSPRLVLPQETQYF. The CDR3 DNA follows: TGTGCCAGCAGCCCAAGACTAGTTCTACCCCAAGAGACCCAGTACTTC.

In its sample, this clonotype was seen a few times. The chain recombines TRBV6-1 with TRBJ1-5; 7 bases map to TRBD1. Germline loops: CDR1 MNHNS, CDR2 SASEGT. V was clipped by 5 bases and J by 0 bases; unmatched bases: 7. The CDR3 has 16 residues. The CDR3 protein is CASSRTGVGSNQPQHF. In DNA form, the CDR3 reads TGTGCCAGCAGTCGCACAGGGGTCGGTAGCAATCAGCCCCAGCATTTT.

This clonotype was counted many times. The rearrangement links TRBV28 to TRBJ2-7, with D possibly being TRBD1 (6 bases). Trimming left V 4 bases short and J 6 bases short, with 16 bases between. The CDR3 spans 14 residues. CDR1 MDHEN and CDR2 SYDVKM come from the germline V gene. The CDR3 DNA is TGTGCCAGCAGTTCTTATATAGGGGGTGGCGAGCAGTACTTC. Protein sequence: CASSSYIGGGEQYF.

V gene TRBV7-2 combines with J gene TRBJ2-7, with 10 bases fitting TRBD2. V lost 3 bases and J lost 6; bases outside the gene matches: 2. This CDR3 spans 13 amino acids. The germline V gene encodes CDR1 SGHTA and CDR2 FQGNSA. The CDR3 DNA is TGTGCCAGCAGCTTCCGACTAGCGGGCGAGCAGTACTTC. Its protein product is CASSFRLAGEQYF.

This clonotype was counted a few times. This chain connects TRBV12-3 or TRBV12-4 to TRBJ1-5; 8 nucleotides line up with TRBD1. Trimming cost V 6 bases and J 6 bases; bases outside gene matches: 10. The CDR3 spans 15 residues. The CDR3 here is CASSLSGGWSQPQHF. The CDR3 DNA follows: TGTGCCAGCAGCCTTTCAGGGGGCTGGAGTCAGCCCCAGCATTTT.

This clonotype has a count of ten or more. The chain uses TRBV6-5 and TRBJ2-2; TRBD2 aligns across 15 bases. Trimming cost V 4 bases and J 5 bases; bases outside gene matches: 2. The germline gives CDR1 MNHEY, CDR2 SVGAGI. This CDR3 comprises 16 residues. Here the CDR3 reads CASSLGLAGGTGELFF. The CDR3 DNA follows: TGTGCCAGCAGTTTGGGACTAGCGGGGGGAACCGGGGAGCTGTTTTTT.

This clonotype was seen just once. This may be a read error, as it is one base from a much larger clone. This sequence joins TRBV3-1 and TRBJ2-7; TRBD2 agrees at 8 bases. Germline values: CDR1 LGHDT, CDR2 YNNKEL (reference sequence). The CDR3 sequence is 17 residues long. The CDR3 nucleotides read TGTGCCAGCACCCAAGATTCAGCGGGAGCGGTACCCTACGAGCAGTACTTC. Translation: CASTQDSAGAVPYEQYF.